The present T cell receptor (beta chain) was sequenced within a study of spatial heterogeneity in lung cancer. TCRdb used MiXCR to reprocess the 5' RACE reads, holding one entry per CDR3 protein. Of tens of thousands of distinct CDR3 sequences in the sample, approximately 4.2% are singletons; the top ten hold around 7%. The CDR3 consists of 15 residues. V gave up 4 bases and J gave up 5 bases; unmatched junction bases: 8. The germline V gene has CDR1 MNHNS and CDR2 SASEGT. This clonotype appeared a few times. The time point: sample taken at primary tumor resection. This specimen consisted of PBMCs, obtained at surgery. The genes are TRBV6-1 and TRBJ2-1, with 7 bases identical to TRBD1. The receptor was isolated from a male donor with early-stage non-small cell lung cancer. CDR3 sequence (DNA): TGTGCCAGCAGTGGGGGATCGGACAGGCACAATGAGCAGTTCTTC. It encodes CASSGGSDRHNEQFF.